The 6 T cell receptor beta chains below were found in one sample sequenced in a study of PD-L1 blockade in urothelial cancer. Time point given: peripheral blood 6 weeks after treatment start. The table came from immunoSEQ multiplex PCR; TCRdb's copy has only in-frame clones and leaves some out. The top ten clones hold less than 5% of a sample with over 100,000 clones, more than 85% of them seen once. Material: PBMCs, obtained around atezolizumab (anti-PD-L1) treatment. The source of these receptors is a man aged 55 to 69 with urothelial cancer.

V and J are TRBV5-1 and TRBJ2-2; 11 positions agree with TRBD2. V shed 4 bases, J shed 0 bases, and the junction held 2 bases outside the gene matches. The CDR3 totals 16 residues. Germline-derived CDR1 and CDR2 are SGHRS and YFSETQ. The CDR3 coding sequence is TGCGCCAGCAGCAAGACTAGCGGGACGAACACCGGGGAGCTGTTTTTT. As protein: CASSKTSGTNTGELFF.

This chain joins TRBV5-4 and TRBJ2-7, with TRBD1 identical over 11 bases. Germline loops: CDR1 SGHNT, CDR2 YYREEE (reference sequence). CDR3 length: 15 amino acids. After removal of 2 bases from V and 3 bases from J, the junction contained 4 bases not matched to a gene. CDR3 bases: TGTGCCAGCAGCTTACCGGGACAGGGGGTCTACGAGCAGTACTTC. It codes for CASSLPGQGVYEQYF.

The DNA for the CDR3 is TGTGCCAGCAGCCCCCGAGTTTTCCCCAGGCCGCCTAACTATGGCTACACCTTC. Its translation is CASSPRVFPRPPNYGYTF. The gene calls are TRBV7-9 and TRBJ1-2; no reliable D call. The CDR3 contains 18 residues. Trimming left V 5 bases short and J 0 bases short, with 22 bases between. Germline loops: CDR1 SEHNR, CDR2 FQNEAQ (reference sequence).

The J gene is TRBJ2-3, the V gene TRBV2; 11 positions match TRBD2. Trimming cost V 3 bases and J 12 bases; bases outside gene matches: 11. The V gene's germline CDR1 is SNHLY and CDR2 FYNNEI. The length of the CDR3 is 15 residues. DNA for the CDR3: TGTGCCAGCAGTGAGACCCGGACTAGCGGGTTGACACAGTATTTT. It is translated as CASSETRTSGLTQYF.

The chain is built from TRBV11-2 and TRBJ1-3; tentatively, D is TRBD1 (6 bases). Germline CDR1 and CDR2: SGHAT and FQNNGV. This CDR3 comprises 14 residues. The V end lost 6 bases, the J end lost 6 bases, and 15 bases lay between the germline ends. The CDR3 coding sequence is TGTGCCAGCAGTCCGATACAGGGAATAAACACCATATATTTT. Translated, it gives CASSPIQGINTIYF.

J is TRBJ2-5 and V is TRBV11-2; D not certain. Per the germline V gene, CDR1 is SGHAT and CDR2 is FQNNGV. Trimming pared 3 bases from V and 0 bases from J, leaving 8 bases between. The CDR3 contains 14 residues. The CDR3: CASSLSEYQETQYF. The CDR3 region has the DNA TGTGCCAGCAGCTTGTCCGAGTACCAAGAGACCCAGTACTTC.